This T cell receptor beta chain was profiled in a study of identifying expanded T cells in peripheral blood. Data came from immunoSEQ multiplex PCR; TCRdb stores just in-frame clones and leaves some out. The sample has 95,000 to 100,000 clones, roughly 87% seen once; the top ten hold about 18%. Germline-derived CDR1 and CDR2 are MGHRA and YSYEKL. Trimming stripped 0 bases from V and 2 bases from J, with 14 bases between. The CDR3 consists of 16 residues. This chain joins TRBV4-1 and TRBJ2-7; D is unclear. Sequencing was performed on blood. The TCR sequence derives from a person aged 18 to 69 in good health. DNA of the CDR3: TGCGCCAGCAGCCAAGATCCCCTCAGCTCTACCTACGAGCAGTACTTC. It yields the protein CASSQDPLSSTYEQYF.